The 18 T cell receptor beta chains in this list originate from one sample, sequenced in a study of blood T cell repertoires in COVID-19 (TCRdb year 2020). Library method: the immunoSEQ multiplex PCR assay. In its TCRdb copy, this immuneACCESS table keeps in-frame sequences only and misses some clones. Where compared with another copy, unresolved V genes explain less than half of these, and the others have no known cause. This sample comprises about 290,000 clones, around four fifths of them detected only once. The ten largest account for around 3.9% of the sample. Sequenced sample: peripheral blood. The receptors were sampled from a woman between 50 and 59 years old with active or convalescent COVID-19.

The rearrangement uses TRBV3-1 (or the pseudogene TRBV3-2) and TRBJ2-7; perhaps TRBD2 as D (6 bases). Germline loops: CDR1 LGHDT, CDR2 YNNKEL (reference sequence). Trimming left V 3 bases short and J 7 bases short, with 16 bases between. This CDR3 spans 14 amino acids. The CDR3 coding sequence is TGTGCCAGCAGCCAGTACGACGGGAGCGAAGAGCAGTACTTC. Translation: CASSQYDGSEEQYF.

The chain uses TRBV11-2 and TRBJ1-1; TRBD1 is a possible D gene (6 bases). The CDR3 totals 15 residues. Trimming cost V 1 base and J 4 bases, with 13 bases left between them. Germline assignment: CDR1 SGHAT and CDR2 FQNNGV. The CDR3 loop reads CASSLGPGEATEAFF. The CDR3 DNA sequence: TGTGCCAGCAGCTTAGGTCCAGGGGAAGCCACTGAAGCTTTCTTT.

The chain recombines TRBV24-1 with TRBJ1-5; 9 nucleotides line up with TRBD1. The CDR3 has 16 residues. V lost 4 bases and J lost 3; bases outside the gene matches: 6. Germline CDR1 KGHDR, CDR2 SFDVKD. The DNA for the CDR3 is TGTGCCACCAGTGACCACGGACAGGGGAACAATCAGCCCCAGCATTTT. Protein sequence: CATSDHGQGNNQPQHF.

The V and J genes are TRBV10-3 and TRBJ2-7; maybe TRBD2 (6 bases). This CDR3 contains 12 residues. V lost 10 bases and J lost 5, with 15 bases in between. Germline CDR1 and CDR2: ENHRY and SYGVKD. The CDR3, as DNA: TGTGCCACCGAGGGGTTAGCGGACGAGCAGTACTTC. Its protein is CATEGLADEQYF.

V usage is TRBV4-1 and J usage is TRBJ2-2, with no clear D. This CDR3 has 17 amino acids. V was clipped by 0 bases and J by 4 bases, with 15 bases between them. Per germline, CDR1 MGHRA and CDR2 YSYEKL. Here the CDR3 DNA reads TGCGCCAGCAGCCAAGATCAAGGCAGGTTGAGCACCGGGGAGCTGTTTTTT. It is translated as CASSQDQGRLSTGELFF.

This clone was picked up many times. The genes are TRBV5-1 and TRBJ1-1; tentative D call: TRBD1 (5 bases). Germline V CDR1 and CDR2: SGHRS, YFSETQ. V gave up 0 bases and J gave up 7 bases, with 10 bases separating them. The CDR3 has 13 amino acids. The CDR3 DNA reads TGCGCCAGCAGCTTGGGACGGGGGAATGAAGCTTTCTTT. Protein sequence: CASSLGRGNEAFF.

The V and J genes are TRBV14 and TRBJ1-1, with TRBD1 matching over 7 bases. V shed 4 bases and J 4 bases; nucleotides not matched to a gene: 9. The CDR3 is 15 amino acids. CDR1 is SGHDN and CDR2 is FVKESK in the germline V gene. CDR3 coding DNA: TGTGCCAGCAGCCCCGTGACAGGGAGAGGCACTGAAGCTTTCTTT. Translating it yields CASSPVTGRGTEAFF.

The sample holds a few counts of this clone. This chain joins TRBV19 and TRBJ1-5; 9 bases fit TRBD1. The V and J ends lost 3 bases and 3 bases, in that order; junction bases with no gene match: 3. The length of the CDR3 is 15 residues. CDR1 LNHDA and CDR2 SQIVND come from the germline V gene (reference sequence). The CDR3 sequence is CASSMRTGDNQPQHF. CDR3 DNA: TGTGCCAGTAGTATGAGGACAGGGGACAATCAGCCCCAGCATTTT.

This chain uses TRBV7-9 with TRBJ2-1; D gene uncertain. The CDR3 contains 14 residues. Germline CDR1 is SEHNR and CDR2 is FQNEAQ (reference sequence). Trimming took off 5 bases at V and 4 bases at J, with 12 bases between the two ends. CDR3 nucleotides: TGTGCCAGCAGCCCGAGGCTTGGGTACAATGAGCAGTTCTTC. Its translation is CASSPRLGYNEQFF.

This clone was recorded a few times. The CDR3 loop is CATSDLRSTGLAEHYNEQFF. The CDR3 DNA follows: TGTGCCACCAGTGATTTGCGGTCTACGGGACTAGCGGAACACTACAATGAGCAGTTCTTC. The genes are TRBV24-1 and TRBJ2-1, with 11 positions matching TRBD2. The V gene's germline CDR1 is KGHDR and CDR2 SFDVKD. V lost 0 bases and J lost 3; bases outside the gene matches: 12. The CDR3 sequence is 20 residues long.

V is TRBV19 and J is TRBJ2-2, with TRBD1 matching over 8 bases. The germline gives CDR1 LNHDA, CDR2 SQIVND (reference sequence). With V trimmed by 6 bases and J by 4 bases, 1 base remained unmatched. The CDR3 length is 13 residues. The CDR3 bases are TGTGCCAGTAGCGACAGGGGCACCGGGGAGCTGTTTTTT. Translating it yields CASSDRGTGELFF.

This sequence joins TRBV29-1 and TRBJ2-1; no reliable D call. This CDR3 has 14 residues. Germline loops: CDR1 SQVTM, CDR2 ANQGSEA. Trimming pared 3 bases from V and 0 bases from J, leaving 9 bases between. For the CDR3, the DNA is TGCAGCGTTGACCAACTTAGCTCCTACAATGAGCAGTTCTTC. Translation gives CSVDQLSSYNEQFF.

This clone was seen just once. The chain uses TRBV18 and TRBJ2-5; 14 bases match TRBD2. The length of the CDR3 is 19 residues. Germline-derived CDR1 and CDR2 are KGHSH and LQKENI. Unmatched junction bases numbered 14, after V lost 2 bases and J lost 6 bases. The CDR3, as DNA: TGTGCCAGCTCACCAACTGGACTAGCGGGAGGCCCCGGGGGAAAGACCCAGTACTTC. It encodes CASSPTGLAGGPGGKTQYF.

The chain is built from TRBV4-1 and TRBJ2-3; D ambiguous. The germline gives CDR1 MGHRA, CDR2 YSYEKL. V shed 4 bases and J shed 2 bases, with 13 bases lying between them. This CDR3 has 15 residues. For the CDR3, the DNA is TGCGCCAGCAGCCCCACCCACAGCCCCACAGATACGCAGTATTTT. This sequence encodes CASSPTHSPTDTQYF.

This clone was counted a single time. V is TRBV6-5 and J is TRBJ1-1; unclear D gene. CDR1 MNHEY and CDR2 SVGAGI come from the germline V gene. Trimming removed 0 bases at V and 4 bases at J, with 15 bases between. CDR3 length: 16 amino acids. CDR3 coding DNA: TGTGCCAGCAGTTACTCTTTCCGGCTGGCGGGCACTGAAGCTTTCTTT. Its translation: CASSYSFRLAGTEAFF.

This clone has just one count. This chain joins TRBV6-1 and TRBJ2-3; the D gene is possibly TRBD1 (5 bases). The CDR3 spans 14 residues. Germline CDR1 and CDR2: MNHNS and SASEGT. Trimming took 3 bases from V and 3 from J, leaving 10 bases between them. CDR3 in amino acids: CASSDRVVTDTQYF. CDR3 sequence (DNA): TGTGCCAGCAGTGACAGGGTAGTAACAGATACGCAGTATTTT.

The V call is TRBV9, the J call TRBJ2-3; TRBD2 might be the D (5 bases). V gave up 0 bases and J gave up 3 bases, with 14 bases separating them. Germline V gene sequence: CDR1 SGDLS, CDR2 YYNGEE. The CDR3 spans 16 residues. The CDR3 DNA is TGTGCCAGCAGCGTAGTCTGGCGGGTTGATACAGATACGCAGTATTTT. Amino acid sequence: CASSVVWRVDTDTQYF.

V and J are TRBV28 and TRBJ1-2; 8 bases line up with TRBD1. Germline V gene sequence: CDR1 MDHEN, CDR2 SYDVKM. This CDR3 is 16 amino acids long. V dropped 6 bases and J dropped 6; count of bases not matched to a gene: 15. The CDR3 reads CASSQPPGGLGDGYTF. The CDR3 DNA is TGTGCCAGCAGCCAGCCTCCAGGGGGCTTGGGAGATGGCTACACCTTC.